These T cell receptor beta chains were read from a single sample in a study of cytomegalovirus exposure and HLA in healthy donors. TCRdb's copy holds only in-frame clones and misses some; the assay was immunoSEQ multiplex PCR. The sample yields 78,000 or so clones, roughly 65% seen once. What was sequenced was PBMCs. All receptors derive from a male donor in good health and CMV-seropositive. Each CDR3 is given with its conserved first and last residue. Each record gives: V gene, clone size, J gene, D gene, CDR3 DNA, CDR3 protein. D genes are given only for firm matches. Expanded clones get a size class; other rows say once, few or many, or leave the size out.

v_gene: TRBV14
abundance: -
j_gene: TRBJ1-6
d_gene: -
CDR3nt: TGTGCCAGCAGCCAAGGGGGGCTCACCCTCCACTTT
CDR3aa: CASSQGGLTLHF

v_gene: TRBV14
abundance: few
j_gene: TRBJ2-3
d_gene: -
CDR3nt: TGTGCCAGCAGCCGGCAGAGGGAGCGAGGGAATACGCAGTATTTT
CDR3aa: CASSRQRERGNTQYF

v_gene: TRBV5-1
abundance: -
j_gene: TRBJ2-7
d_gene: -
CDR3nt: TGCGCCAGCAGCTGGTCTCAGGGGTACGAGCAGTACTTC
CDR3aa: CASSWSQGYEQYF

v_gene: TRBV30
abundance: -
j_gene: TRBJ1-1
d_gene: -
CDR3nt: TGTGCCTGGAGCCTCGGACAGAAGAACACTGAAGCTTTCTTT
CDR3aa: CAWSLGQKNTEAFF

v_gene: TRBV10-3
abundance: -
j_gene: TRBJ2-6
d_gene: -
CDR3nt: TGTGCCATCAGTGCAGGCGATTCTGGGGCCAACGTCCTGACTTTC
CDR3aa: CAISAGDSGANVLTF

v_gene: TRBV7-2
abundance: -
j_gene: TRBJ2-1
d_gene: TRBD2
CDR3nt: TGTGCCAGCAGCTTTGAACAGCAGCGGGGGAACTCCTACAATGAGCAGTTCTTC
CDR3aa: CASSFEQQRGNSYNEQFF

v_gene: TRBV7-6
abundance: -
j_gene: TRBJ2-7
d_gene: -
CDR3nt: TGTGCCAGCAGCTCCTACTCCTACGAGCAGTACTTC
CDR3aa: CASSSYSYEQYF

v_gene: TRBV6-1
abundance: -
j_gene: TRBJ1-1
d_gene: -
CDR3nt: TGTGCCAGCAGGGAGGCGGCTGAAGCTTTCTTT
CDR3aa: CASREAAEAFF

v_gene: TRBV9
abundance: -
j_gene: TRBJ2-1
d_gene: TRBD2
CDR3nt: TGTGCCAGCAGCCCAGGGACTAGCGGGACGCTCTACAATGAGCAGTTCTTC
CDR3aa: CASSPGTSGTLYNEQFF

v_gene: TRBV5-6
abundance: -
j_gene: TRBJ2-5
d_gene: -
CDR3nt: TGTGCCTCAGGGGTCGAAGAGACCCAGTACTTC
CDR3aa: CASGVEETQYF

v_gene: TRBV4-1
abundance: -
j_gene: TRBJ2-5
d_gene: TRBD2
CDR3nt: TGCGCCAGCAGCCAAGCACCGGGACTAGCGGGGGGGCAGGGAGAGACCCAGTACTTC
CDR3aa: CASSQAPGLAGGQGETQYF

v_gene: TRBV19
abundance: -
j_gene: TRBJ2-7
d_gene: -
CDR3nt: TGTGCCAGTAGTGGAGAGGCAAACCCCTACGAGCAGTACTTC
CDR3aa: CASSGEANPYEQYF

v_gene: TRBV28
abundance: -
j_gene: TRBJ2-7
d_gene: -
CDR3nt: TGTGCCAGCAGTTTACAGTGGGAGCAGTACTTC
CDR3aa: CASSLQWEQYF

v_gene: TRBV29-1
abundance: -
j_gene: TRBJ2-5
d_gene: TRBD1
CDR3nt: TGCAGCGAAACAGGGGGGACTCTAAATGACCAGTACTTC
CDR3aa: CSETGGTLNDQYF

v_gene: TRBV5-6
abundance: -
j_gene: TRBJ1-4
d_gene: -
CDR3nt: TGTGCCAGCAGCTTTAAGCAGACTCCAACTAATGAAAAACTGTTTTTT
CDR3aa: CASSFKQTPTNEKLFF

v_gene: TRBV27
abundance: -
j_gene: TRBJ2-7
d_gene: TRBD2
CDR3nt: TGTGCCAGTGGAGGACTAGCGGGATACGAGCAGTACTTC
CDR3aa: CASGGLAGYEQYF

v_gene: TRBV5-1
abundance: -
j_gene: TRBJ1-3
d_gene: -
CDR3nt: TGCGCCAGCAGCCTTACAGGGACGGACGGAAACACCATATATTTT
CDR3aa: CASSLTGTDGNTIYF

v_gene: TRBV9
abundance: -
j_gene: TRBJ2-1
d_gene: TRBD2
CDR3nt: TGTGCCAGCAGCGTAGATTTGGCGCGGGGGAGATACAATGAGCAGTTCTTC
CDR3aa: CASSVDLARGRYNEQFF

v_gene: TRBV6-1
abundance: -
j_gene: TRBJ1-4
d_gene: -
CDR3nt: TGTGCCAGCAGTGAATTGGGGGGGCCAGGAAAACTGTTTTTT
CDR3aa: CASSELGGPGKLFF

v_gene: TRBV30
abundance: -
j_gene: TRBJ1-5
d_gene: TRBD1
CDR3nt: TGTGCCTGGAGTGTACAGGGGGTGGGCAATAATCAGCCCCAGCATTTT
CDR3aa: CAWSVQGVGNNQPQHF

v_gene: TRBV7-9
abundance: -
j_gene: TRBJ2-6
d_gene: -
CDR3nt: TGTGCCAGCAGCAGTCGGCAGGGTACTGGGGCCAACGTCCTGACTTTC
CDR3aa: CASSSRQGTGANVLTF

v_gene: TRBV6-5
abundance: -
j_gene: TRBJ1-2
d_gene: TRBD1
CDR3nt: TGTGCCAGCAGTTACGGGACAGATTCCTATGGCTACACCTTC
CDR3aa: CASSYGTDSYGYTF

v_gene: TRBV28
abundance: -
j_gene: TRBJ2-2
d_gene: TRBD1
CDR3nt: TGTGCCAGCAGTTTAGGGACAGGGAGATCCGGGGAGCTGTTTTTT
CDR3aa: CASSLGTGRSGELFF

v_gene: TRBV25-1
abundance: -
j_gene: TRBJ2-7
d_gene: -
CDR3nt: TGTGCCAGCAGCGGGAGAGGCTCCTACGAGCAGTACTTC
CDR3aa: CASSGRGSYEQYF

v_gene: TRBV2
abundance: -
j_gene: TRBJ2-5
d_gene: TRBD1
CDR3nt: TGTGCCAGGAACGACAGGGATCAGGAGACCCAGTACTTC
CDR3aa: CARNDRDQETQYF

v_gene: TRBV15
abundance: few
j_gene: TRBJ2-5
d_gene: TRBD2
CDR3nt: TGTGCCACCAGCAGGAGACTAGCGGGAGTCGAGACCCAGTACTTC
CDR3aa: CATSRRLAGVETQYF

v_gene: TRBV7-6
abundance: -
j_gene: TRBJ2-2
d_gene: TRBD2
CDR3nt: TGTGCCAGCAGCCTAGATAGCGGGACAAACACCGGGGAGCTGTTTTTT
CDR3aa: CASSLDSGTNTGELFF

v_gene: TRBV7-9
abundance: -
j_gene: TRBJ2-1
d_gene: TRBD2
CDR3nt: TGTGCCAGCAAACTTAGCGGGAACAATGAGCAGTTCTTC
CDR3aa: CASKLSGNNEQFF

v_gene: TRBV14
abundance: -
j_gene: TRBJ2-5
d_gene: -
CDR3nt: TGTGCCAGCAGCCAAGAACCGGGGAAGACCCAGTACTTC
CDR3aa: CASSQEPGKTQYF

v_gene: TRBV29-1
abundance: -
j_gene: TRBJ1-1
d_gene: -
CDR3nt: TGCAGCGTTGAAGGCGGGGTTGGGGGTAGGGCTGAAGCTTTCTTT
CDR3aa: CSVEGGVGGRAEAFF

v_gene: TRBV10-1
abundance: -
j_gene: TRBJ2-3
d_gene: -
CDR3nt: TGCGCCAGCAGTGAGTCTGGAGTGTCCCAGTATTTT
CDR3aa: CASSESGVSQYF

v_gene: TRBV5-6
abundance: -
j_gene: TRBJ1-1
d_gene: -
CDR3nt: TGTGCCAGCAGTTCACCCCGGGGTATGGACACTGAAGCTTTCTTT
CDR3aa: CASSSPRGMDTEAFF

v_gene: TRBV9
abundance: -
j_gene: TRBJ2-7
d_gene: -
CDR3nt: TGTGCCAGCAGCGGACCACAGGGAGATGAGCAGTACTTC
CDR3aa: CASSGPQGDEQYF

v_gene: TRBV7-9
abundance: -
j_gene: TRBJ1-6
d_gene: TRBD1
CDR3nt: TGTGCCAGCAGCTACCTCGGGACAGGTTCACCCCTCCACTTT
CDR3aa: CASSYLGTGSPLHF

v_gene: TRBV28
abundance: -
j_gene: TRBJ2-1
d_gene: -
CDR3nt: TGTGCCAGCAGTTCTGGGGGCCCTAAGGGGAATGAGCAGTTCTTC
CDR3aa: CASSSGGPKGNEQFF

v_gene: TRBV4-3
abundance: few
j_gene: TRBJ1-5
d_gene: -
CDR3nt: TGCGCCAGCAGCCCTGGGTCTAAAGGGGGCAATCAGCCCCAGCATTTT
CDR3aa: CASSPGSKGGNQPQHF

v_gene: TRBV7-6
abundance: few
j_gene: TRBJ1-1
d_gene: -
CDR3nt: TGTGCCAGCAGCCCGCGCGGGCAGAGTGAAGCTTTCTTT
CDR3aa: CASSPRGQSEAFF

v_gene: TRBV28
abundance: once
j_gene: TRBJ2-1
d_gene: -
CDR3nt: TGTGCCAGCAGATACCGGGGGAGCTCCTACAATGAGCAGTTCTTC
CDR3aa: CASRYRGSSYNEQFF

v_gene: TRBV10-3
abundance: -
j_gene: TRBJ1-2
d_gene: -
CDR3nt: TGTGCCATCAGTGATAAGGGAAAGGGAGGCTATGGCTACACCTTC
CDR3aa: CAISDKGKGGYGYTF

v_gene: TRBV18
abundance: -
j_gene: TRBJ2-2
d_gene: -
CDR3nt: TGTGCCAGCTCACCACCGTCTAGAACCGGGGAGCTGTTTTTT
CDR3aa: CASSPPSRTGELFF

v_gene: TRBV27
abundance: -
j_gene: TRBJ2-3
d_gene: -
CDR3nt: TGTGCCAGCAGCTCCATTAGCGGCTTCAGCACAGATACGCAGTATTTT
CDR3aa: CASSSISGFSTDTQYF

v_gene: TRBV6-5
abundance: -
j_gene: TRBJ1-2
d_gene: TRBD1
CDR3nt: TGTGCCAGCAGTTGGGTGAGGACAGGAGTCTATGGCTACACCTTC
CDR3aa: CASSWVRTGVYGYTF

v_gene: TRBV28
abundance: -
j_gene: TRBJ2-5
d_gene: -
CDR3nt: TGTGCCAGCAGTCCCCCCGGGGTCCTCCAAGAGACCCAGTACTTC
CDR3aa: CASSPPGVLQETQYF

v_gene: TRBV10-3
abundance: -
j_gene: TRBJ1-1
d_gene: TRBD1
CDR3nt: TGTGCCATCACCACGGACAGGGGGAACACTGAAGCTTTCTTT
CDR3aa: CAITTDRGNTEAFF

v_gene: TRBV2
abundance: -
j_gene: TRBJ1-2
d_gene: -
CDR3nt: TGTGCCAGCAGTGAACCGGACTTAGCTAACTATGGCTACACCTTC
CDR3aa: CASSEPDLANYGYTF

v_gene: TRBV6-5
abundance: -
j_gene: TRBJ2-7
d_gene: TRBD2
CDR3nt: TGTGCCAGCAGTTACGGGCGGGGGGCCTACGAGCAGTACTTC
CDR3aa: CASSYGRGAYEQYF

v_gene: TRBV7-2
abundance: -
j_gene: TRBJ1-6
d_gene: TRBD1
CDR3nt: TGTGCCAGCAGCCCTGACAGGGCTGTTTCACCCCTCCACTTT
CDR3aa: CASSPDRAVSPLHF

v_gene: TRBV6-1
abundance: -
j_gene: TRBJ2-3
d_gene: -
CDR3nt: TGTGCCAGCGTGGCCCGGAGTAAATCAGATACGCAGTATTTT
CDR3aa: CASVARSKSDTQYF

v_gene: TRBV19
abundance: few
j_gene: TRBJ2-5
d_gene: -
CDR3nt: TGTGCCAGTAGTATAAACGGGGAGACCCAGTACTTC
CDR3aa: CASSINGETQYF